The sequence of this T cell receptor (beta chain) was determined in a study of long-term antiretroviral therapy in people with HIV. Findings of the study overall: Clones showing expansion before ART dominated the repertoire at all time points. Neither ART adherence, viral resistance nor therapy changes were documented.

Trimming took off 6 bases at V and 0 bases at J, with 14 bases between the two ends. This CDR3 is built from 15 residues. The germline V gene has CDR1 SGHKS and CDR2 YYEKEE (reference sequence). Turning to this clone: Antigen specificity is unknown.

Investigators performed immunoSEQ version v3.0 at survey level. TCRdb's copy holds only in-frame clones and misses some; the assay was immunoSEQ multiplex PCR. The sample consists of some 31,000 clones, around nine tenths of them appearing once. Clinicians in the United States treated all participants with HIV. The specimen comprised unsorted PBMCs, sampled 1.1 years after starting antiretroviral therapy. The source of this sequence is a man aged 18 to 35 with HIV. The genes are TRBV5-5 and TRBJ2-3; a possible D gene is TRBD2 (7 bases). As DNA, the CDR3 is TGTGCCAGCACCATTGGGGGGGGCAGCACAGATACGCAGTATTTT. Protein product: CASTIGGGSTDTQYF. The full variable domain, in which reference TRBV5-5 and TRBJ2-3 provide the parts outside the CDR3, is DAGVTQSPTHLIKTRGQQVTLRCSPISGHKSVSWYQQVLGQGPQFIFQYYEKEERGRGNFPDRFSARQFPNYSSELNVNALLLGDSALYLCASTIGGGSTDTQYFGPGTRLTVL.